A selection of T cell receptor beta chains follows, all from one sample in a study of blood T cells in healthy people across ages. TCRdb analysed the 5' RACE reads with MiXCR anew, one entry per CDR3 protein. The sample has over 1.5 million distinct CDR3 sequences; 40% to 55% are singletons. Sequencing was carried out using blood. Receptor source: a middle-aged woman in good health. CDR3s include the opening cysteine and the closing phenylalanine or tryptophan. A D gene is named only where the DNA matches it firmly. Size is stated for part of the rows, as once, few or many counts, or as a class when the clone is expanded.

CDR3 protein: CASSLGRARDRGTDTQYF; CDR3 DNA: TGCGCCAGCAGCTTGGGGAGGGCCCGGGACAGGGGCACAGATACGCAGTATTTT; CDR3 length: 18; V gene: TRBV5-1; D gene: TRBD1; clone size: once; J gene: TRBJ2-3
CDR3 protein: CASSQFQGLRYEQYF; CDR3 DNA: TGCGCCAGCAGCCAATTCCAGGGACTGCGCTACGAGCAGTACTTC; CDR3 length: 15; V gene: TRBV4-1; D gene: NA; clone size: NA; J gene: TRBJ2-7
CDR3 protein: CASSLNSLTYEQYF; CDR3 DNA: TGCGCCAGCAGCCTTAACAGCCTCACCTACGAGCAGTACTTC; CDR3 length: 14; V gene: TRBV4-1; D gene: NA; clone size: NA; J gene: TRBJ2-7
CDR3 protein: CASTIFGTEASKGTPRETQYF; CDR3 DNA: TGCGCCAGCACAATTTTTGGGACAGAAGCGTCCAAGGGTACGCCCCGAGAGACCCAGTACTTC; CDR3 length: 21; V gene: TRBV5-1; D gene: TRBD1; clone size: NA; J gene: TRBJ2-5
CDR3 protein: CASSQEIATEGEKLFF; CDR3 DNA: TGTGCCAGCAGCCAAGAGATCGCCACCGAGGGTGAAAAACTGTTTTTT; CDR3 length: 16; V gene: TRBV4-2; D gene: NA; clone size: NA; J gene: TRBJ1-4
CDR3 protein: CASSLFSGRGEKLFF; CDR3 DNA: TGTGCCAGCAGTTTATTTTCCGGCAGGGGTGAAAAACTGTTTTTT; CDR3 length: 15; V gene: TRBV12-3/TRBV12-4; D gene: NA; clone size: NA; J gene: TRBJ1-4
CDR3 protein: CATSRDQSAGLIQPQHF; CDR3 DNA: TGTGCCACCAGCAGAGATCAATCCGCAGGGTTGATTCAGCCCCAGCATTTT; CDR3 length: 17; V gene: TRBV15; D gene: NA; clone size: few; J gene: TRBJ1-5
CDR3 protein: CSAPSSSFQETQYF; CDR3 DNA: TGCAGTGCCCCTAGCAGCTCCTTCCAAGAGACCCAGTACTTC; CDR3 length: 14; V gene: TRBV20-1; D gene: NA; clone size: NA; J gene: TRBJ2-5
CDR3 protein: CASSDANRGSYEQYF; CDR3 DNA: TGTGCCAGCAGTGATGCTAACAGGGGCTCCTACGAGCAGTACTTC; CDR3 length: 15; V gene: TRBV25-1; D gene: TRBD1; clone size: many; J gene: TRBJ2-7
CDR3 protein: CSTTRGVGRYTEAFF; CDR3 DNA: TGCAGCACCACCCGGGGGGTCGGAAGGTACACTGAAGCTTTCTTT; CDR3 length: 15; V gene: TRBV29-1; D gene: NA; clone size: NA; J gene: TRBJ1-1
CDR3 protein: CASSSPFDRGKNIQYF; CDR3 DNA: TGTGCCAGCAGTTCCCCCTTTGACAGAGGTAAAAACATTCAGTACTTC; CDR3 length: 16; V gene: TRBV28; D gene: NA; clone size: few; J gene: TRBJ2-4
CDR3 protein: CASSLAPSQETQYF; CDR3 DNA: TGTGCCAGCAGCTTAGCCCCTAGCCAAGAGACCCAGTACTTC; CDR3 length: 14; V gene: TRBV7-6; D gene: NA; clone size: NA; J gene: TRBJ2-5
CDR3 protein: CASSNGDSRDTQYF; CDR3 DNA: TGCGCCAGCAGCAACGGGGACAGCCGAGATACGCAGTATTTT; CDR3 length: 14; V gene: TRBV5-1; D gene: TRBD1; clone size: NA; J gene: TRBJ2-3
CDR3 protein: CASSETGVEEKLFF; CDR3 DNA: TGTGCCAGCAGCGAGACAGGGGTTGAAGAAAAACTGTTTTTT; CDR3 length: 14; V gene: TRBV9; D gene: TRBD1; clone size: NA; J gene: TRBJ1-4
CDR3 protein: CASREVLNTEAFF; CDR3 DNA: TGTGCCAGCAGAGAGGTCCTGAACACTGAAGCTTTCTTT; CDR3 length: 13; V gene: TRBV6-1; D gene: NA; clone size: NA; J gene: TRBJ1-1
CDR3 protein: CASSVQAGGQETQYF; CDR3 DNA: TGTGCCAGCAGCGTGCAAGCGGGGGGGCAAGAGACCCAGTACTTC; CDR3 length: 15; V gene: TRBV9; D gene: TRBD2; clone size: NA; J gene: TRBJ2-5
CDR3 protein: CSVSTGVGEKLFF; CDR3 DNA: TGCAGCGTTTCGACAGGGGTGGGAGAAAAACTGTTTTTT; CDR3 length: 13; V gene: TRBV29-1; D gene: TRBD1; clone size: few; J gene: TRBJ1-4
CDR3 protein: CASSQDLGYEQYF; CDR3 DNA: TGCGCCAGCAGCCAAGACCTAGGATACGAGCAGTACTTC; CDR3 length: 13; V gene: TRBV4-2; D gene: NA; clone size: many; J gene: TRBJ2-7
CDR3 protein: CASSVNEGSPLHF; CDR3 DNA: TGTGCCAGCAGTGTTAATGAGGGATCACCCCTCCACTTT; CDR3 length: 13; V gene: TRBV12-3/TRBV12-4; D gene: NA; clone size: NA; J gene: TRBJ1-6
CDR3 protein: CATSTRGRTGNYGYTF; CDR3 DNA: TGTGCCACCAGCACCCGGGGACGGACAGGGAACTATGGCTACACCTTC; CDR3 length: 16; V gene: TRBV15; D gene: TRBD1; clone size: NA; J gene: TRBJ1-2
CDR3 protein: CASSYSWGEGYTF; CDR3 DNA: TGTGCCAGCAGTTACTCCTGGGGAGAAGGCTACACCTTC; CDR3 length: 13; V gene: TRBV6-5; D gene: NA; clone size: NA; J gene: TRBJ1-2
CDR3 protein: CASRHDVYQETQYF; CDR3 DNA: TGTGCCAGCCGCCATGACGTGTACCAAGAGACCCAGTACTTC; CDR3 length: 14; V gene: TRBV25-1; D gene: NA; clone size: NA; J gene: TRBJ2-5
CDR3 protein: CASSQDKGGGGDTDTQYF; CDR3 DNA: TGCGCCAGCAGCCAAGATAAGGGTGGGGGGGGAGATACAGATACGCAGTATTTT; CDR3 length: 18; V gene: TRBV4-3; D gene: TRBD2; clone size: NA; J gene: TRBJ2-3
CDR3 protein: CASSLQLTDTQYF; CDR3 DNA: TGCGCCAGCAGCTTGCAGCTCACAGATACGCAGTATTTT; CDR3 length: 13; V gene: TRBV5-1; D gene: NA; clone size: many; J gene: TRBJ2-3
CDR3 protein: CASGTRGAKNIQYF; CDR3 DNA: TGTGCCAGCGGTACCAGGGGGGCCAAAAACATTCAGTACTTC; CDR3 length: 14; V gene: TRBV3-1; D gene: TRBD1; clone size: NA; J gene: TRBJ2-4
CDR3 protein: CASSESDKYTQYF; CDR3 DNA: TGTGCCAGCAGCGAATCGGACAAATATACGCAGTATTTT; CDR3 length: 13; V gene: TRBV6-1; D gene: NA; clone size: NA; J gene: TRBJ2-3
CDR3 protein: CASSSAAYEQYF; CDR3 DNA: TGTGCCAGCAGTTCGGCCGCCTACGAGCAGTACTTC; CDR3 length: 12; V gene: TRBV27; D gene: NA; clone size: few; J gene: TRBJ2-7
CDR3 protein: CASSSGTGGRGYTF; CDR3 DNA: TGTGCCAGCAGCTCCGGGACAGGGGGCCGGGGCTACACCTTC; CDR3 length: 14; V gene: TRBV11-2; D gene: TRBD1; clone size: NA; J gene: TRBJ1-2
CDR3 protein: CSARRIGALGQYF; CDR3 DNA: TGCAGTGCTAGAAGGATAGGGGCCCTAGGGCAGTACTTC; CDR3 length: 13; V gene: TRBV20-1; D gene: NA; clone size: NA; J gene: TRBJ2-5
CDR3 protein: CSANGQGNQPQHF; CDR3 DNA: TGCAGTGCTAATGGGCAGGGGAATCAGCCCCAGCATTTT; CDR3 length: 13; V gene: TRBV20-1; D gene: NA; clone size: few; J gene: TRBJ1-5
CDR3 protein: CATRRTGSDYEQYF; CDR3 DNA: TGTGCCACCCGCCGGACAGGGTCGGACTACGAGCAGTACTTC; CDR3 length: 14; V gene: TRBV15; D gene: TRBD1; clone size: NA; J gene: TRBJ2-7
CDR3 protein: CASSLGQTYQETQYF; CDR3 DNA: TGTGCCAGCAGCTTAGGGCAGACGTACCAAGAGACCCAGTACTTC; CDR3 length: 15; V gene: TRBV5-6; D gene: NA; clone size: few; J gene: TRBJ2-5
CDR3 protein: CASSSSGTVGETQYF; CDR3 DNA: TGTGCCAGCAGCTCAAGCGGGACAGTGGGAGAGACCCAGTACTTC; CDR3 length: 15; V gene: TRBV7-2; D gene: NA; clone size: few; J gene: TRBJ2-5
CDR3 protein: CASSHDRGRTQETQYF; CDR3 DNA: TGTGCCAGCAGTCACGACAGGGGGCGGACACAAGAGACCCAGTACTTC; CDR3 length: 16; V gene: TRBV6-5; D gene: TRBD1; clone size: NA; J gene: TRBJ2-5
CDR3 protein: CSARRQNEQYF; CDR3 DNA: TGCAGTGCTAGGCGACAGAACGAGCAGTACTTC; CDR3 length: 11; V gene: TRBV20-1; D gene: NA; clone size: few; J gene: TRBJ2-7
CDR3 protein: CASSLPSRGWYF; CDR3 DNA: TGTGCCAGCAGCTTACCTAGCAGGGGCTGGTACTTC; CDR3 length: 12; V gene: TRBV7-9; D gene: NA; clone size: NA; J gene: TRBJ2-5
CDR3 protein: CASSFEIQGHEQYF; CDR3 DNA: TGCGCCAGCAGCTTTGAGATACAGGGCCACGAGCAGTACTTC; CDR3 length: 14; V gene: TRBV5-1; D gene: NA; clone size: NA; J gene: TRBJ2-7
CDR3 protein: CASSAPGGLFEQFF; CDR3 DNA: TGTGCCAGCAGCGCCCCCGGGGGGCTATTTGAGCAGTTCTTC; CDR3 length: 14; V gene: TRBV9; D gene: NA; clone size: few; J gene: TRBJ2-1
CDR3 protein: CASSQGTPPSSEQYF; CDR3 DNA: TGTGCCAGCAGCCAAGGGACTCCTCCATCCAGCGAGCAGTACTTC; CDR3 length: 15; V gene: TRBV3-1; D gene: NA; clone size: NA; J gene: TRBJ2-7
CDR3 protein: CASSLGSGNNEQFF; CDR3 DNA: TGTGCCAGCAGTTTAGGGTCAGGGAACAATGAGCAGTTCTTC; CDR3 length: 14; V gene: TRBV12-3/TRBV12-4; D gene: NA; clone size: few; J gene: TRBJ2-1
CDR3 protein: CASSGLDGGSYNEQFF; CDR3 DNA: TGTGCCAGCAGTGGATTGGACGGGGGCTCCTACAATGAGCAGTTCTTC; CDR3 length: 16; V gene: TRBV12-3/TRBV12-4; D gene: NA; clone size: NA; J gene: TRBJ2-1
CDR3 protein: CASSCRDRGRGWSDGYTF; CDR3 DNA: TGTGCCAGCAGTTGCAGGGACAGGGGGAGAGGTTGGAGCGATGGCTACACCTTC; CDR3 length: 18; V gene: TRBV6-5; D gene: TRBD1; clone size: NA; J gene: TRBJ1-2
CDR3 protein: CASSLRLGGAGELFF; CDR3 DNA: TGTGCCAGCAGCTTAAGACTTGGGGGGGCCGGGGAGCTGTTTTTT; CDR3 length: 15; V gene: TRBV7-2; D gene: TRBD2; clone size: NA; J gene: TRBJ2-2
CDR3 protein: CASSLSRADEKLFF; CDR3 DNA: TGTGCCAGCAGCTTAAGCAGGGCAGATGAAAAACTGTTTTTT; CDR3 length: 14; V gene: TRBV7-2; D gene: NA; clone size: NA; J gene: TRBJ1-4
CDR3 protein: CASSQGHSQETQYF; CDR3 DNA: TGTGCCAGCAGCCAGGGACACAGCCAAGAGACCCAGTACTTC; CDR3 length: 14; V gene: TRBV7-9; D gene: NA; clone size: few; J gene: TRBJ2-5
CDR3 protein: CASTERMNTEAFF; CDR3 DNA: TGTGCCAGCACTGAGCGCATGAACACTGAAGCTTTCTTT; CDR3 length: 13; V gene: TRBV25-1; D gene: NA; clone size: NA; J gene: TRBJ1-1
CDR3 protein: CASRPGGRNINEQFF; CDR3 DNA: TGCGCCAGCCGACCCGGCGGGAGAAATATCAATGAGCAGTTCTTC; CDR3 length: 15; V gene: TRBV4-1; D gene: TRBD2; clone size: NA; J gene: TRBJ2-1
CDR3 protein: CSASYINPRQLNQPQHF; CDR3 DNA: TGCAGTGCTAGTTACATAAACCCGAGACAGCTCAATCAGCCCCAGCATTTT; CDR3 length: 17; V gene: TRBV20-1; D gene: NA; clone size: NA; J gene: TRBJ1-5
CDR3 protein: CASSFGTSGPLETQFF; CDR3 DNA: TGTGCCAGCAGCTTCGGGACTAGCGGTCCGTTAGAGACCCAGTTCTTC; CDR3 length: 16; V gene: TRBV7-2; D gene: TRBD2; clone size: once; J gene: TRBJ2-1
CDR3 protein: CSVQRTVGGMSNEQFF; CDR3 DNA: TGCAGCGTTCAACGAACCGTGGGTGGTATGTCGAATGAGCAGTTCTTC; CDR3 length: 16; V gene: TRBV29-1; D gene: NA; clone size: NA; J gene: TRBJ2-1
CDR3 protein: CASSLKTGFYEQYF; CDR3 DNA: TGTGCCAGCAGCTTAAAGACAGGATTCTACGAGCAGTACTTC; CDR3 length: 14; V gene: TRBV7-2; D gene: NA; clone size: NA; J gene: TRBJ2-7
CDR3 protein: CASSCDGVHGYTF; CDR3 DNA: TGCGCCAGCAGCTGCGACGGGGTCCATGGCTACACCTTC; CDR3 length: 13; V gene: TRBV5-1; D gene: NA; clone size: NA; J gene: TRBJ1-2
CDR3 protein: CASSTGGATNEKLFF; CDR3 DNA: TGTGCCAGCAGTACGGGCGGGGCAACTAATGAAAAACTGTTTTTT; CDR3 length: 15; V gene: TRBV6-5; D gene: NA; clone size: few; J gene: TRBJ1-4
CDR3 protein: CASSYSGRGRFKQYF; CDR3 DNA: TGTGCCAGCAGTTACTCAGGCAGGGGGCGTTTCAAGCAGTACTTC; CDR3 length: 15; V gene: TRBV6-5; D gene: TRBD1; clone size: few; J gene: TRBJ2-7
CDR3 protein: CSARDVAALAGRRRPYNEQFF; CDR3 DNA: TGCAGTGCTAGAGATGTCGCGGCGTTAGCGGGACGAAGACGCCCCTACAATGAGCAGTTCTTC; CDR3 length: 21; V gene: TRBV20-1; D gene: TRBD2; clone size: NA; J gene: TRBJ2-1
CDR3 protein: CASSWAGTGNEQFF; CDR3 DNA: TGCGCCAGCAGCTGGGCTGGGACCGGCAATGAGCAGTTCTTC; CDR3 length: 14; V gene: TRBV5-1; D gene: NA; clone size: NA; J gene: TRBJ2-1